This TCR beta chain comes out of a study of T cell responses to AZD1222 COVID-19 vaccine. Turning to the study itself: Combined were second doses at about 4 or about 12 weeks. The study, taken as a whole, reports: Receipt of two AZD1222 doses was followed by a rise in Spike-specific TCR breadth and depth.

As regards this clone: Its target is unknown.

TCRdb's copy holds only in-frame clones and misses some; the assay was immunoSEQ multiplex PCR. Of 140,000 to 150,000 clones in the sample, roughly nine tenths were seen once. The length of the CDR3 is 15 residues. V lost 5 bases and J 0 bases, leaving 13 bases between the germline ends. Germline values: CDR1 SGHTA, CDR2 FQGNSA. This sample comprised peripheral blood, obtained on day 0 of AZD1222 vaccination. The TCR sequence derives from an adult in good health. This chain links TRBV7-2 with TRBJ1-1; the D gene is possibly TRBD1 (5 bases). The CDR3 coding sequence is TGTGCCAGCAGCCCTTCGGGACGGATGAACACTGAAGCTTTCTTT. Translation gives CASSPSGRMNTEAFF.